This TCR beta chain was recovered during a study of blood T cell repertoires in COVID-19. On the study more broadly: PBMCs, B-cell-depleted T cells, or T cells were the source of the cDNA or gDNA that made up the material.

In its sample, this clone was seen once. TCRdb's copy holds only in-frame clones and misses some; the assay was immunoSEQ multiplex PCR. The data hold 200,000 to 250,000 clones, with around 90% observed a single time. This CDR3 spans 11 amino acids. Trimming stripped 7 bases from V and 0 bases from J, with 6 bases between. Germline V gene lookup returns CDR1 SQVTM and CDR2 ANQGSEA. Input material: peripheral blood. This rearrangement joins TRBV29-1 to TRBJ1-1; D unclear. The source is a young woman who had recovered from COVID-19. The CDR3 bases are TGCAGCGCAGAGGTGAACACTGAAGCTTTCTTT. Translated, it gives CSAEVNTEAFF.